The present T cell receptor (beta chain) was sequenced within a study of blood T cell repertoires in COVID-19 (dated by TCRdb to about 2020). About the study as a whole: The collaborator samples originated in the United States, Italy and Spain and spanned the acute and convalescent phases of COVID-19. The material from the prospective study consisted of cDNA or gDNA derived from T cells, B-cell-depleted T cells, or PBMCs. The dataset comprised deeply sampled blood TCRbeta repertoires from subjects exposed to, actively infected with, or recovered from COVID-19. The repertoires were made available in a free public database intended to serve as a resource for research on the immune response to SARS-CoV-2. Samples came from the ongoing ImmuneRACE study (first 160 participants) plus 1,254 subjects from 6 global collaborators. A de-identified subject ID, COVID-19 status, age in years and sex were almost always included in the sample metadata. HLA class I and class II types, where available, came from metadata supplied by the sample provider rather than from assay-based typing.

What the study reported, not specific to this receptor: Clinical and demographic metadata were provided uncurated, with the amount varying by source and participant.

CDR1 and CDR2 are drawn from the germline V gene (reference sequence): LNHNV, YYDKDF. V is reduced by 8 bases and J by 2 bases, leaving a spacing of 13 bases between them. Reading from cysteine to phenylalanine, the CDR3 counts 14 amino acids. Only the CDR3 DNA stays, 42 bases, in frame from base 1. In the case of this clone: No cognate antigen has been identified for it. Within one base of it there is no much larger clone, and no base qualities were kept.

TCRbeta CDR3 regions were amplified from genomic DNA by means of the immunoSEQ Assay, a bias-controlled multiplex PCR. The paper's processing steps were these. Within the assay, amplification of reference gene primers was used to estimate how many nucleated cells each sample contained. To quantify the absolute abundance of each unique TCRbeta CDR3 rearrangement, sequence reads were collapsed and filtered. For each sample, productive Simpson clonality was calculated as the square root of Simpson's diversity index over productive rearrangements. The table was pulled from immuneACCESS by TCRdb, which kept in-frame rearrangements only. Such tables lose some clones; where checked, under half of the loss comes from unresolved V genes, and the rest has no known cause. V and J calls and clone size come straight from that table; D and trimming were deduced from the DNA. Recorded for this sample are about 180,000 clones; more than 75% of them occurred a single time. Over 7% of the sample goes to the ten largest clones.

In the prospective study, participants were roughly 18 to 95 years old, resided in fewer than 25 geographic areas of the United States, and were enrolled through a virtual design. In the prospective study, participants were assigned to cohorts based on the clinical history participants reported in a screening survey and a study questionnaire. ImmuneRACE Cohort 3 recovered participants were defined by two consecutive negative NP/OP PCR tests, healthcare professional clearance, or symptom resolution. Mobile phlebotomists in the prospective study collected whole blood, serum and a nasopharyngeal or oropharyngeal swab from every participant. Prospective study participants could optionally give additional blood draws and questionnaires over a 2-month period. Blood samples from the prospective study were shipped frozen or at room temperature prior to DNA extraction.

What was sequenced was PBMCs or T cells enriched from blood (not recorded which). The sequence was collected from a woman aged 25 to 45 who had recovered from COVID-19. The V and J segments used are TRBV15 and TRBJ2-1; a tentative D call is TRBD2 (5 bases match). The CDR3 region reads CATAQRTTYNEQFF. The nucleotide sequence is TGTGCCACCGCGCAGCGGACCACCTACAATGAGCAGTTCTTC.